This TCR beta chain was sequenced for a study of CD8+ T cells in alopecia areata. RNA extraction and reverse transcription yielded cDNA as sequencing template. Repertoires were generated with immunoSEQ multiplex PCR, while TCRdb's copy carries only in-frame clones and drops some. Found here are about 250,000 clones, 60% of them singletons; the top ten hold roughly 0.93%. This sample's treatment: oral pan-JAK inhibitor, 5-10 mg twice daily. Germline V CDR1 and CDR2: MNHNY, SVGAGI (reference sequence). The CDR3 covers 14 residues. V lost 6 bases and J lost 3, with 15 bases in between. The V gene is TRBV6-6, the J gene TRBJ2-7; D is tentatively TRBD1 or TRBD2 (5 bases each). The receptor's source is a human donor with alopecia areata. This material consisted of CD4+ T cells sorted from blood, taken around week 54, from a patient treated with tofacitinib. Here the CDR3 DNA reads TGTGCCAGCAGCCTACCGGGACGGAGCTACGAGCAGTACTTC. Translating gives CASSLPGRSYEQYF.